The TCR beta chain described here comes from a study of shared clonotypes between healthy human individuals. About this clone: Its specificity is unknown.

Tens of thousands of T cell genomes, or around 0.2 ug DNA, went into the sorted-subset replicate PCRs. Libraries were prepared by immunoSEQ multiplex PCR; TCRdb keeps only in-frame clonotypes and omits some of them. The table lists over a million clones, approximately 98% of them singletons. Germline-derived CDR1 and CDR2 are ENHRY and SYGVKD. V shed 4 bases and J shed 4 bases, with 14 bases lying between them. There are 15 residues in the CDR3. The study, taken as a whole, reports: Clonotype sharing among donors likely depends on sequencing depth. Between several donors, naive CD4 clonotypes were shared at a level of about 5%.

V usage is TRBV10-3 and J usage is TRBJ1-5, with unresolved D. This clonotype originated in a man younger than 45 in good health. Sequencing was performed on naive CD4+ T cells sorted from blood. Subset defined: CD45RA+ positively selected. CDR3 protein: CAISAIRDSNQPQHF. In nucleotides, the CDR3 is TGTGCCATCAGTGCAATCCGAGATAGTAATCAGCCCCAGCATTTT.